This T cell receptor (beta chain) was retrieved from a study of somatic mutations in cytotoxic T cells in rheumatoid arthritis (dated by TCRdb to the late 2010s). A note on the overall study: Some V beta antibody-stained T-cell populations were flow-sorted on a FACSAria II or Sony SH800 at nearly 100% purity, and sorted V beta1+ cells also underwent TCRB sequencing. In newly diagnosed rheumatoid arthritis without treatment, the study examined if expanded CD8+ T-cell clones harbor somatic mutations, relying on TCRB deep sequencing to characterize clonality. Patients and controls did not essentially differ in median age, which was nearly identical between the groups. For some 68 rheumatoid arthritis patients and fewer than 25 healthy controls, TCRB deep sequencing was carried out.

The immunoSEQ assay was applied to genomic DNA for TCRB CDR3 sequencing. The paper's data handling went like this. Analyses were restricted to productive TCRB rearrangements. Clonality was calculated as a Shannon entropy-based productive clonality index, and a clone was defined by a unique TCRB CDR3 sequence. The template counts of each clone relative to the total templates per sample were used to calculate repertoire overlap between two samples. V-gene usage measured by flow cytometry correlated with TCRB sequencing V-gene usage, with a Spearman r of around 0.59. Sourced from immuneACCESS, this table was stored by TCRdb with only in-frame sequences that have V and J called. A share of the clones is absent; for the studies checked, an unresolved V gene accounts for under half, and the remainder has no known explanation. V, J and clone size are those of that table, while D and trimming were read from the DNA. This sample lists some 20,000 clones; more than 60% were detected once. The ten largest clones represent 21% of the sample.

On this clone: Which antigen it targets is not known. There are no base qualities to consult, and no much larger clone falls within one base.

Healthy controls were around 20 blood donors whose buffy coats were used, with a median age of around 54 years (range about 21-75) and 55% female. Positive magnetic bead selection on an AutoMACS was used to isolate CD4+ and CD8+ cells, with flow cytometry used to check purity. Isolation of peripheral blood mononuclear cells was done through Ficoll-Paque PLUS density gradient separation. Nucleospin Tissue or Tissue XS kits were used to extract DNA from CD4-enriched, CD8-enriched or PBMC samples, and a Qubit 2.0 fluorometer was used for quantification. For this chain, trimming is 4 bases at the V end and 3 bases at the J end, and the number of junction bases without a gene match is 6. CDR3 length: 14 amino acids, cysteine to phenylalanine. The kept DNA is CDR3 alone, 42 bases in frame from the first base. From the germline V gene, CDR1 is SGHDT and CDR2 is YYEEEE. Broad study findings and their caveats: CD8+ T-cell clonality in rheumatoid arthritis patients was not significantly different from that in age-matched healthy controls. The antigen targets of the expanded CD8+ clones were unknown, and absence from virus-specific databases did not rule out viral specificity. The slight TRBV07 underrepresentation in patients was not adjusted for multiple comparisons. An increase of CD8+ clonality with age was seen in patients (Spearman r ~ 0.49) but not in healthy controls. In about an eighth of the 65 patients the largest CD8+ clone exceeded 20% of CD8+ cells, and several identical CD8+ TCRB sequences were shared between blood and synovial fluid.

This TCR was sampled from a woman in her sixties in good health. Recombination joined TRBV5-6 with TRBJ2-7; 8 middle bases align to TRBD1. The sequencing input was CD8+ T cells sorted from blood. The CDR3 sequence is CASSQDTGGYEQYF. The nucleotide sequence reads as follows: TGTGCCAGCAGCCAAGATACAGGGGGCTACGAGCAGTACTTC.